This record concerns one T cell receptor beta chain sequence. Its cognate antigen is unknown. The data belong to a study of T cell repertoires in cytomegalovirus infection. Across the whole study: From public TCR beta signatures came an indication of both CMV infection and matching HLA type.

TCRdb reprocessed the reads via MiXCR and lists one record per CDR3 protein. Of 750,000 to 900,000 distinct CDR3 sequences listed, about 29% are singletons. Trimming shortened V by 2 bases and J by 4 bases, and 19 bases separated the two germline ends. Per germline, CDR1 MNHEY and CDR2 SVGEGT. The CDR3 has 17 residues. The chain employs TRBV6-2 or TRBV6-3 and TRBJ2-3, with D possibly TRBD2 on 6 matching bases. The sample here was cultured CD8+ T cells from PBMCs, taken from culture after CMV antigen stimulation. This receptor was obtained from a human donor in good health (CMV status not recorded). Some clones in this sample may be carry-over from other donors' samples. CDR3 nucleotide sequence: TGTGCCAGCAGTTACACCGCGGGGACGGGCGAGGCAGATACGCAGTATTTT. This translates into CASSYTAGTGEADTQYF.